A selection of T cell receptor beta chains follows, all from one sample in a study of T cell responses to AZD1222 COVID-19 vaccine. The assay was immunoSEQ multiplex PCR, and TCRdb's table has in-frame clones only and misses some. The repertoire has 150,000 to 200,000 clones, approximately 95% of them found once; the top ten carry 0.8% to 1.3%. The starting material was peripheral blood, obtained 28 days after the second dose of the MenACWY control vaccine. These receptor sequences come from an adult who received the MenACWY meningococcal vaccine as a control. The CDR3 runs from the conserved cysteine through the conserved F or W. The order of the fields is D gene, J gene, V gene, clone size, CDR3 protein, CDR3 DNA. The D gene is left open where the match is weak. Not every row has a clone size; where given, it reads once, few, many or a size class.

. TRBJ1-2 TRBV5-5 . CASSYRTETLNYGYTF TGTGCCAGCAGCTATCGGACAGAAACCTTAAACTATGGCTACACCTTC
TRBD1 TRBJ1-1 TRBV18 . CASSRQGAGGYTEAFF TGTGCCAGCTCACGACAGGGCGCGGGGGGGTACACTGAAGCTTTCTTT
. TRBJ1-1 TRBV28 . CASSFLDLNTEAFF TGTGCCAGCAGTTTTCTAGACTTGAACACTGAAGCTTTCTTT
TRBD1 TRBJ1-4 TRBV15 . CATSRDQGADEKLFF TGTGCCACCAGCAGAGATCAGGGGGCGGATGAAAAACTGTTTTTT
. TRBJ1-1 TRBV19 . CASSMRQLNTEAFF TGTGCCAGTAGTATGCGACAGCTAAACACTGAAGCTTTCTTT
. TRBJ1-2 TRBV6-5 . CASRPTANYGYTF TGTGCCAGCAGACCGACAGCTAACTATGGCTACACCTTC
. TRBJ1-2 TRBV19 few CASDTRTDNYGYTF TGTGCCAGTGATACCCGGACAGACAACTATGGCTACACCTTC
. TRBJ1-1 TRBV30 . CAWSGGNSGVNTEAFF TGTGCCTGGAGTGGGGGAAACTCAGGGGTGAACACTGAAGCTTTCTTT
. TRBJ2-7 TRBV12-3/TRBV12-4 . CASSLVTGEQYF TGTGCCAGCAGTTTAGTAACGGGCGAGCAGTACTTC
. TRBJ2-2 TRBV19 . CASSTRFNTGELFF TGTGCCAGTAGTACGAGGTTTAACACCGGGGAGCTGTTTTTT
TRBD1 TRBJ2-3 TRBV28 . CASSFRDRGTDTQYF TGTGCCAGCAGTTTCCGGGACAGGGGCACAGATACGCAGTATTTT
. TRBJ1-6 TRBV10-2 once CASNLGGGYNSPLHF TGCGCCAGCAACCTCGGGGGGGGCTATAATTCACCCCTCCACTTT
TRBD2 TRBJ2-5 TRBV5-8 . CASSRDGTTYQETQYF TGTGCCAGCAGCCGGGACGGGACTACCTACCAAGAGACCCAGTACTTC
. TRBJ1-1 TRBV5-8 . CASSLSGAFF TGTGCCAGCAGCTTGAGCGGAGCTTTCTTT
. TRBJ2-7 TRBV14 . CASSQGLGGGPYEQYF TGTGCCAGCAGCCAAGGTTTAGGGGGAGGACCTTACGAGCAGTACTTC
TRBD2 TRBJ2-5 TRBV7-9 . CASSSGLAGAETQYF TGTGCCAGCAGCTCGGGACTAGCGGGGGCGGAGACCCAGTACTTC
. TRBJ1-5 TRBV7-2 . CASSLEGYNQPQHF TGTGCCAGCAGCTTAGAAGGGTACAATCAGCCCCAGCATTTT
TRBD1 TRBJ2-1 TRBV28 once CASSTAQGAYEQFF TGTGCCAGCAGTACCGCCCAGGGGGCCTATGAGCAGTTCTTC
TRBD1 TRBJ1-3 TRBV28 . CASSLSGGGNTIYF TGTGCCAGCTCCCTCTCAGGGGGCGGAAACACCATATATTTT
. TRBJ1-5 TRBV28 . CASRKGFNDNQPQHF TGTGCCAGCAGGAAAGGGTTTAATGACAATCAGCCCCAGCATTTT
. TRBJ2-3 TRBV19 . CASSAEGSTQYF TGTGCCAGTAGTGCTGAGGGTAGTACGCAGTATTTT
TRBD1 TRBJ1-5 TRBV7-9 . CASSLVGGIGSNQPQHF TGTGCCAGCAGCTTAGTAGGGGGCATAGGGAGCAATCAGCCCCAGCATTTT
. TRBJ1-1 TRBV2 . CASSEGFLNTEAFF TGTGCCAGCAGTGAGGGCTTTCTGAACACTGAAGCTTTCTTT
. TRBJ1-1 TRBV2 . CASRREENTEAFF TGTGCCAGCAGGAGGGAGGAGAACACTGAAGCTTTCTTT
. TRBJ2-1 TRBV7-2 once CASSLVAHAGANNEQFF TGTGCCAGCAGCTTAGTGGCCCATGCGGGGGCAAACAATGAGCAGTTCTTC
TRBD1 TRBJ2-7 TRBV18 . CASSPPGQLYEQYF TGTGCCAGCTCACCACCGGGACAGCTCTACGAGCAGTACTTC
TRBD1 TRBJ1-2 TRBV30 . CAWSRAGQGYTF TGTGCCTGGAGCCGGGCGGGACAGGGCTACACCTTC
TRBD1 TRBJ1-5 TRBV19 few CASSISGTGNQPQHF TGTGCCAGTAGTATATCCGGGACAGGGAATCAGCCCCAGCATTTT
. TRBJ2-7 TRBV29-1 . CSVVSQGGAGQYF TGCAGCGTTGTGAGTCAAGGAGGGGCGGGGCAGTACTTC
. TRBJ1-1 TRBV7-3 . CASSLFGRGNTEAFF TGTGCCAGCAGCTTATTTGGCCGCGGGAACACTGAAGCTTTCTTT
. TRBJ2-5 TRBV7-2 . CASSLEYRSQETQYF TGTGCCAGCAGCTTAGAATATAGGAGTCAAGAGACCCAGTACTTC
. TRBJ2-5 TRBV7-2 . CASSLRYMVKETQYF TGTGCCAGCAGCTTACGTTACATGGTAAAAGAGACCCAGTACTTC
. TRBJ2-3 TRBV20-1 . CSVSPDTQYF TGCAGTGTGAGCCCAGATACGCAGTATTTT
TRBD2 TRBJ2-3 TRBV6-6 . CASSYSPAGGTDTQYF TGTGCCAGCAGTTACTCGCCAGCGGGGGGCACAGATACGCAGTATTTT
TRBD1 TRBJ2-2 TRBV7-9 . CASSLGTGFYTGELFF TGTGCCAGCAGCTTGGGGACAGGTTTTTACACCGGGGAGCTGTTTTTT
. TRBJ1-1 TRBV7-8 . CASSQDTMNTEAFF TGTGCCAGCAGCCAGGACACTATGAACACTGAAGCTTTCTTT
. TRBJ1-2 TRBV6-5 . CASSYTGEAYGYTF TGTGCCAGCAGTTATACGGGGGAGGCCTATGGCTACACCTTC
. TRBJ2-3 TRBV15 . CATSRGGSGSTDTQYF TGTGCCACCAGCAGAGGAGGGAGCGGCAGCACAGATACGCAGTATTTT
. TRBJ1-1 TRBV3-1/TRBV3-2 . CASSRAGYPEAFF TGTGCCAGCAGCCGAGCAGGGTACCCTGAAGCTTTCTTT
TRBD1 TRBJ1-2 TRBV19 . CASNDRGPNYGYTF TGTGCCAGTAATGACAGGGGCCCTAACTATGGCTACACCTTC
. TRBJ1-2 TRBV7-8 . CASSLGNRDGYGYTF TGTGCCAGCAGCTTAGGAAACAGGGATGGCTATGGCTACACCTTC
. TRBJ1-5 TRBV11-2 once CASSLAGLEQPQHF TGTGCCAGCAGCTTAGCAGGGCTGGAACAGCCCCAGCATTTT
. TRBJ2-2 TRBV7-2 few CASSLGPGGSAGELFF TGTGCCAGCAGCTTAGGGCCGGGGGGCTCCGCCGGGGAGCTGTTTTTT
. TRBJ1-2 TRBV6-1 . CASSEGGINYGYTF TGTGCCAGCAGTGAGGGAGGGATAAACTATGGCTACACCTTC
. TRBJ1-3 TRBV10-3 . CAVGAGTAGNTIYF TGTGCCGTGGGGGCGGGGACGGCCGGAAACACCATATATTTT
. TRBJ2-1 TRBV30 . CAWSRVAAEQFF TGTGCCTGGAGTCGGGTAGCAGCTGAGCAGTTCTTC
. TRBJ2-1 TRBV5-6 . CASSLGGSYNEQFF TGTGCCAGCAGCTTAGGGGGTTCTTACAATGAGCAGTTCTTC
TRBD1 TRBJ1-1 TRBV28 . CASSLNRGNTEAFF TGTGCCAGCAGTCTTAACAGGGGGAACACTGAAGCTTTCTTT
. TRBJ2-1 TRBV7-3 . CASSPPAAGGRYNEQFF TGTGCCAGCAGCCCCCCAGCTGCCGGGGGGCGGTACAATGAGCAGTTCTTC
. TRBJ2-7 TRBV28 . CASSSQVPDGYEQYF TGTGCCAGCAGTTCCCAGGTCCCGGATGGGTACGAGCAGTACTTC
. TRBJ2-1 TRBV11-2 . CASSWTRSVNEQFF TGTGCCAGCAGCTGGACCCGTTCAGTCAATGAGCAGTTCTTC
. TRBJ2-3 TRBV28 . CASSLSGAGFDTQYF TGTGCCAGCAGTTTATCCGGGGCGGGGTTCGATACGCAGTATTTT
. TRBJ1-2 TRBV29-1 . CSGWDGDWTF TGCAGCGGCTGGGACGGCGACTGGACCTTC